These 21 T cell receptor beta chains were sequenced from one sample in a study of CD8 T cells in Susac syndrome. An amount of RNA that ranged from roughly 0.5 to 1 ug was reverse transcribed with random hexamers. TCRdb reprocessed the immunoSEQ multiplex PCR reads via MiXCR and lists one record per CDR3 protein. The repertoire consists of 150,000 to 200,000 distinct CDR3 sequences, with approximately 95% occurring once and the leading ten covering 0.08% to 0.095%. Sequences were obtained from CD4+ T cells from PBMCs. All receptors derive from a human donor with multiple sclerosis.

This clonotype is a singleton in its sample. The gene calls are TRBV19 and TRBJ1-2; D perhaps matches TRBD1 (6 bases). Germline CDR1 reads LNHDA; CDR2 reads SQIVND (reference sequence). There are 16 residues in the CDR3. Trimming stripped 4 bases from V and 0 bases from J, with 15 bases between. This chain's CDR3 is CASSNPSGDPNYGYTF. The CDR3 nucleotides read TGTGCCAGTAGTAACCCGTCAGGGGACCCTAACTATGGCTACACCTTC.

The chain recombines TRBV6-5 with TRBJ1-2; D unclear. Germline V gene data show CDR1 as MNHEY and CDR2 as SVGAGI. The CDR3 is 11 residues long. Trimming stripped 4 bases from V and 8 bases from J, with 8 bases between. For the CDR3, the DNA is TGTGCCAGCAGTTCCCCCGGGGGCTACACCTTC. Protein: CASSSPGGYTF.

The chain joins TRBV2 to TRBJ2-7, with 7 bases matching TRBD1. Germline assignment: CDR1 SNHLY and CDR2 FYNNEI. The V segment lost 5 bases and the J segment 6 bases; nucleotides outside the gene matches: 7. The CDR3 sequence is 13 residues long. The CDR3 protein is CASSLQGVPEQYF. Here the CDR3 DNA reads TGTGCCAGCAGTCTTCAGGGGGTTCCCGAGCAGTACTTC.

This clonotype appeared once. The genes are TRBV28 and TRBJ2-1; D not certain. V gave up 8 bases and J gave up 0 bases, with 8 bases separating them. CDR1 is MDHEN and CDR2 is SYDVKM in the germline V gene. The CDR3 covers 13 residues. The CDR3 DNA follows: TGTGCCAGCCTTCAAAGCTCCTACAATGAGCAGTTCTTC. Protein sequence: CASLQSSYNEQFF.

V usage is TRBV12-5 and J usage is TRBJ2-1, with D possibly being TRBD2 (5 bases). With 6 bases removed from V and 5 bases from J, the gap between germline ends came to 14 bases. Germline V gene sequence: CDR1 LGHNT, CDR2 FRNRAP. CDR3 length: 14 amino acids. The CDR3 sequence: CASGARLTHNEQFF. The CDR3 DNA sequence: TGTGCTAGTGGCGCTCGACTAACCCACAATGAGCAGTTCTTC. Complete variable domain (other parts from reference TRBV12-5 and TRBJ2-1): DARVTQTPRHKVTEMGQEVTMRCQPILGHNTVFWYRQTMMQGLELLAYFRNRAPLDDSGMPKDRFSAEMPDATLATLKIQPSEPRDSAVYFCASGARLTHNEQFFGPGTRLTVL.

This clonotype was counted a single time. The chain links TRBV6-2 or TRBV6-3 to TRBJ2-7; weak D call: TRBD1 (5 bases). Germline CDR1 is MNHEY and CDR2 is SVGEGT. Trimming pared 0 bases from V and 7 bases from J, leaving 7 bases between. This CDR3 has 12 amino acids. CDR3 bases: TGTGCCAGCAGTTACTCTTCAGGGGAGCAGTACTTC. Translating gives CASSYSSGEQYF.

The rearrangement links TRBV29-1 to TRBJ1-2; 8 bases line up with TRBD1. This CDR3 has 15 amino acids. V shed 3 bases and J 5 bases; nucleotides not matched to a gene: 11. Germline V gene sequence: CDR1 SQVTM, CDR2 ANQGSEA. The CDR3 DNA sequence: TGCAGCGTTGAGGGCCTGGACAGGGACATTTATGGCTACACCTTC. Translated: CSVEGLDRDIYGYTF.

The V gene is TRBV12-2, the J gene TRBJ2-3. TRBV12-2 represents a pseudogene. The CDR3 runs to 8 residues. Written as DNA, the CDR3 is TGTGCAAGTCGCCTCCGGTATTTT. Amino acid sequence: CASRLRYF.

CDR3 amino acids: CASSQDRGWGGYTF. CDR3 in DNA: TGTGCCAGCAGCCAAGATAGGGGCTGGGGAGGCTACACCTTC. The V gene is TRBV3-1, the J gene TRBJ1-2; D possibly corresponds to TRBD1 (5 bases). Trimming left V 0 bases short and J 8 bases short, with 13 bases between. This CDR3 is built from 14 residues. Germline V lookup: CDR1 LGHDT, CDR2 YNNKEL (reference sequence).

The count of this clonotype is one. The CDR3 DNA sequence: TGTGCCAGCAGGATACATAGCACAGATACGCAGTATTTT. This sequence encodes CASRIHSTDTQYF. This sequence joins TRBV28 and TRBJ2-3; unclear D gene. Between the trimmed V and J ends, which lost 6 bases and 0 bases, there was a span of 7 bases. Germline CDR1 is MDHEN and CDR2 is SYDVKM. The CDR3 extends over 13 amino acids. Together with reference TRBV28 and TRBJ2-3, the CDR3 gives the full variable domain: DVKVTQSSRYLVKRTGEKVFLECVQDMDHENMFWYRQDPGLGLRLIYFSYDVKMKEKGDIPEGYSVSREKKERFSLILESASTNQTSMYLCASRIHSTDTQYFGPGTRLTVL.

This chain links TRBV6-5 with TRBJ1-1, with 8 bases fitting TRBD1. Per germline, CDR1 MNHEY and CDR2 SVGAGI. CDR3 length equals 17 residues. The V gene end was trimmed by 0 bases and the J gene end by 4 bases; junction bases not matched to a gene: 10. CDR3 coding DNA: TGTGCCAGCAGTTACTCGATGGGCAGGGGGCGGTCCACTGAAGCTTTCTTT. It codes for CASSYSMGRGRSTEAFF.

The rearrangement uses TRBV5-1 and TRBJ1-2; no reliable D call. The CDR3 is made up of 11 amino acids. V was pared by 7 bases and J by 8 bases, with 12 bases between. Germline V gives CDR1 SGHRS, CDR2 YFSETQ. CDR3 loop: CASGDGFGYTF. CDR3 DNA: TGCGCCAGCGGTGACGGTTTCGGCTACACCTTC.

The table lists this clonotype with a count of one. The chain joins TRBV4-1 to TRBJ1-1, with TRBD1 as a possible D gene (5 bases). The germline V gene encodes CDR1 MGHRA and CDR2 YSYEKL. Trimming stripped 4 bases from V and 2 bases from J, with 11 bases between. This CDR3 has 14 residues. CDR3 loop: CASSPRGPNTEAFF. The DNA of the CDR3 is TGCGCCAGCAGCCCCCGGGGACCAAACACTGAAGCTTTCTTT.

This chain uses TRBV20-1 with TRBJ2-1; the match to TRBD2 covers 7 bases. This CDR3 is 12 amino acids long. Germline V gene lookup returns CDR1 DFQATT and CDR2 SNEGSKA (reference sequence). Trimming at V came to 3 bases and at J to 8 bases, leaving 4 bases not matched to a gene. The CDR3 protein is CSASRGEYEQFF. For the CDR3, the DNA is TGCAGTGCTAGCCGGGGGGAGTATGAGCAGTTCTTC.

The V gene is TRBV5-1, the J gene TRBJ2-5; 7 nucleotides line up with TRBD2. Germline V lookup: CDR1 SGHRS, CDR2 YFSETQ. The CDR3 sequence is 13 residues long. Losses at the gene ends were 6 bases for V and 5 bases for J; bases not matched to a gene: 7. The CDR3 loop is CASTAGEGETQYF. The CDR3 nucleotides are TGCGCCAGCACGGCGGGAGAGGGTGAGACCCAGTACTTC. Full variable domain (rest looked up from reference TRBV5-1 and TRBJ2-5): KAGVTQTPRYLIKTRGQQVTLSCSPISGHRSVSWYQQTPGQGLQFLFEYFSETQRNKGNFPGRFSGRQFSNSRSEMNVSTLELGDSALYLCASTAGEGETQYFGPGTRLLVL.

The V call is TRBV7-9, the J call TRBJ1-1; perhaps TRBD1 as D (5 bases). CDR3 length: 16 amino acids. Trimming pared 5 bases from V and 5 bases from J, leaving 21 bases between. The germline V gene encodes CDR1 SEHNR and CDR2 FQNEAQ (reference sequence). This CDR3 is CASSETGTAGNTEAFF. CDR3 sequence (DNA): TGTGCCAGCAGCGAAACCGGGACCGCGGGAAATACTGAAGCTTTCTTT.

This chain uses TRBV3-1 with TRBJ1-2; D perhaps matches TRBD1 (5 bases). The V and J ends lost 0 bases and 0 bases respectively, with 14 bases between them. CDR3 length: 17 residues. Germline lookup yields CDR1 LGHDT and CDR2 YNNKEL (reference sequence). The CDR3 nucleotides are TGTGCCAGCAGCCAAGATTTGGGAACAGGTGCTAACTATGGCTACACCTTC. Translated: CASSQDLGTGANYGYTF.

The V and J genes are TRBV6-2 or TRBV6-3 and TRBJ2-6; D unresolved. V lost 4 bases and J 2 bases, leaving 9 bases between the germline ends. Per germline, CDR1 MNHEY and CDR2 SVGEGT. The CDR3 length is 15 residues. CDR3 bases: TGTGCCAGCAGTTTTCGGACCACTGGGGCCAACGTCCTGACTTTC. Its protein product is CASSFRTTGANVLTF.

The chain recombines TRBV18 with TRBJ2-1, with a possible D match to TRBD2 (5 bases). The CDR3 has 14 residues. Trimming removed 5 bases at V and 0 bases at J, with 8 bases between. Per germline, CDR1 KGHSH and CDR2 LQKENI. This CDR3 reads CASSRADSYNEQFF. The CDR3 DNA sequence: TGTGCCAGCTCAAGAGCGGACTCCTACAATGAGCAGTTCTTC.

This chain links TRBV2 with TRBJ2-5; 7 bases line up with TRBD1. Per the germline V gene, CDR1 is SNHLY and CDR2 is FYNNEI. Trimming cost V 4 bases and J 4 bases; bases outside gene matches: 9. The CDR3 spans 15 residues. DNA of the CDR3: TGTGCCAGCAGTGCGGACAGGTTGGGAAGAGAGACCCAGTACTTC. Translated: CASSADRLGRETQYF.

This clonotype was seen only a few times. The chain carries TRBV3-1 and TRBJ2-3, with TRBD1 matching over 7 bases. Germline V lookup: CDR1 LGHDT, CDR2 YNNKEL (reference sequence). The CDR3 is 12 residues long. The V segment lost 6 bases and the J segment 6 bases; nucleotides outside the gene matches: 3. CDR3 sequence (DNA): TGTGCCAGCAGGGAACAGGGGGATACGCAGTATTTT. Its protein product is CASREQGDTQYF.